One T cell receptor beta chain is described in this entry. Antigen specificity is unknown. This sample was taken from a study of cytomegalovirus exposure and HLA in healthy donors. Study summary: Approximately 80 million unique TCRs, all from HLA-typed donors, were included in an early release of the data.

Study outcomes and limitations: Cytomegalovirus status, reportedly, was diagnosed with high specificity and sensitivity by the classifier. Cytomegalovirus association was assigned to about 150 TCR beta chains. An observed cluster of highly shared sequence variants was recorded as a likely sequencing artifact.

Use of 60 Vbeta and 13 Jbeta primers characterized the PCR. Produced via immunoSEQ multiplex PCR; TCRdb's table is partial and in-frame only. This sample yields roughly 130,000 clones, of which less than 75% are seen a single time; around 2.1% belongs to the top ten. Trimming pared 2 bases from V and 9 bases from J, leaving 15 bases between. This CDR3 has 14 amino acids. From germline, CDR1 is SGHKS and CDR2 YYEKEE (reference sequence). The specimen sequenced was PBMCs. The chain links TRBV5-5 to TRBJ2-1; maybe TRBD1 (5 bases). The clonotype originates from a woman aged 40 to 50 in good health and CMV-seropositive. The CDR3 spells CASSFMGLSFEQFF. CDR3 coding DNA: TGTGCCAGCAGCTTTATGGGGCTCTCTTTTGAGCAGTTCTTC.